This paragraph reports one T cell receptor (beta chain). The target of this receptor is not known. It has no much larger one-base neighbor in the sample; base qualities were not kept. From a lookup of the germline V gene (reference sequence), CDR1 and CDR2 are MNHNY and SVGAGI. From the cysteine through the phenylalanine, the CDR3 covers 15 amino acids. Only the CDR3 region is kept as DNA, spanning 45 bases read in frame from base 1. V is clipped by 5 bases and J by 0 bases, and the sequence between their germline boundaries is 13 bases long. TCRbeta CDR3 regions were amplified from genomic DNA by means of the immunoSEQ Assay, a bias-controlled multiplex PCR. The original methods were these. Nucleated cell counts per sample were estimated from amplification of reference gene primers within the assay. Sequence reads were collapsed and filtered to measure the absolute abundance of every unique TCRbeta CDR3 rearrangement. For each sample, productive Simpson clonality was calculated as the square root of Simpson's diversity index over productive rearrangements. The immuneACCESS repertoire file appears here via TCRdb, limited to in-frame rearrangements. These files lack a portion of the clones; in checked studies, under half of the deficit traces to unresolved V genes, and the cause of the others is not known. Clone size and the V and J calls come from that table; the DNA yielded D and trimming. This sample has roughly 220,000 clones in its table, and approximately 83% of those were observed once. The top ten clones comprise less than 2.5% of the sample.

Collaborating institutions collected whole blood in K2EDTA tubes following their own protocols. Collaborator samples were shipped for TCRbeta analysis as frozen whole blood, isolated PBMCs, or DNA extracted from either sample type. The data were obtained in a study of blood T cell repertoires in COVID-19 (dated by TCRdb to between 2020 and 2021). Regarding the study in general: The collaborator samples originated in the United States, Italy and Spain and spanned the acute and convalescent phases of COVID-19. The samples were drawn from two sources: the first 160 participants of the ongoing ImmuneRACE study, and 1,000 to 1,500 subjects contributed by 6 global collaborators. HLA class I and class II types, where available, came from metadata supplied by the sample provider rather than from assay-based typing. The repertoires were released in a freely available public database intended as a resource for research on the immune response to SARS-CoV-2. Nearly every sample came with metadata listing a de-identified subject ID, COVID-19 status, age in years and sex. The dataset comprised deeply sampled blood TCRbeta repertoires from subjects exposed to, actively infected with, or recovered from COVID-19. The material from the prospective study consisted of cDNA or gDNA derived from T cells, B-cell-depleted T cells, or PBMCs. What the study reported, not specific to this receptor: The amount of clinical and demographic metadata varied by source and participant and was provided uncurated.

The chain is made from TRBV6-6 and TRBJ1-2; the D gene is perhaps TRBD1, on 6 matching bases. The source is a woman aged 60-70 years with acute or convalescent COVID-19. The sequenced sample was peripheral blood. DNA sequence: TGTGCCAGCAGTAACATACAGGGAGCTAACTATGGCTACACCTTC. It translates as CASSNIQGANYGYTF.